The source of this T cell receptor (beta chain) is a study of control samples from healthy donors and cancer patients. Repertoires were generated with immunoSEQ multiplex PCR, while TCRdb's copy carries only in-frame clones and drops some. The sample contains about 150,000 clones, 93% of which appear only once. V shed 3 bases and J 4 bases; nucleotides not matched to a gene: 4. Germline CDR1 MNHEY, CDR2 SVGAGI. This CDR3 contains 14 residues. The sample consisted of blood. The chain recombines TRBV6-5 with TRBJ2-7; 9 nucleotides match TRBD1. The sequence was collected from a man younger than 30 in good health. CDR3 amino acids: CASSYGGQGYEQYF. CDR3 DNA: TGTGCCAGCAGTTATGGAGGACAGGGGTACGAGCAGTACTTC.